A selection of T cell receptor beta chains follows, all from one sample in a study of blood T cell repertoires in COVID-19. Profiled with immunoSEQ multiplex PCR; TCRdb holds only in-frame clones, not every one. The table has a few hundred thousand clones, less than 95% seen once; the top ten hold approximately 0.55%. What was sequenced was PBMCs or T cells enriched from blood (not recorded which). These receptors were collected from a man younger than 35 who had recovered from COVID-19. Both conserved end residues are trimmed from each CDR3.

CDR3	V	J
ASSLKTASEQY	TRBV7-9	TRBJ2-7
AWSRVGGYGYT	TRBV30	TRBJ1-2
ASSPGPSSYEQY	TRBV3-1/TRBV3-2	TRBJ2-7
ASSTGTSFRGYEQY	TRBV18	TRBJ2-7
ASSQGTSGGVEQF	TRBV3-1/TRBV3-2	TRBJ2-1
ASSPGTVSYEQY	TRBV7-9	TRBJ2-7
ASSLGPRDRTTDTQY	TRBV5-4	TRBJ2-3
ASSETQSGQPQH	TRBV10-1	TRBJ1-5
SASRLGYGYT	TRBV20-1	TRBJ1-2
ASSFQAGGYNEQF	TRBV11-2	TRBJ2-1
ASSLAEETQY	TRBV28	TRBJ2-5
ASSLDGTAGNTIY	TRBV11-3	TRBJ1-3
ASRQGQHYGYT	TRBV6-5	TRBJ1-2
ASSYELGDNSPLH	TRBV6-5	TRBJ1-6
ASSLAHRGDGYT	TRBV5-1	TRBJ1-2
ASSPNRDRRSSEAF	TRBV19	TRBJ1-1
ASSPRQGIDTQY	TRBV18	TRBJ2-3
ASSGRDRNTEAF	TRBV2	TRBJ1-1
ASISGSYSPLH	TRBV28	TRBJ1-6
ASSGGSTDTQY	TRBV12-3/TRBV12-4	TRBJ2-3
ASSQEYGTYEQY	TRBV3-1/TRBV3-2	TRBJ2-7
ASSLRTGVDGYT	TRBV5-4	TRBJ1-2
ASSSPGLADEQF	TRBV28	TRBJ2-1
ASSLLPGGNQPQH	TRBV28	TRBJ1-5
ASGRGLRNYGYT	TRBV19	TRBJ1-2
ASSADRTPLH	TRBV7-9	TRBJ1-6
ASSAPGQGDSGNTIY	TRBV3-1/TRBV3-2	TRBJ1-3
ASSVSETNTGELF	TRBV9	TRBJ2-2
ASSLRVSTDTQY	TRBV5-1	TRBJ2-3
ASSGGVYEKLF	TRBV2	TRBJ1-4
ASSPDPHRSYEQY	TRBV4-1	TRBJ2-7
ASRNVGAPTIY	TRBV4-1	TRBJ1-3
ASSEAGGREPQH	TRBV6-1	TRBJ1-5
ASSLGLAGSTDTQY	TRBV5-6	TRBJ2-3
ASTDRVANEQF	TRBV7-9	TRBJ2-1
ASTQVAGVSSGEQF	TRBV7-9	TRBJ2-1
ASQTGTTGNTIY	TRBV6-5	TRBJ1-3
ASSLPDRGPEDGYT	TRBV7-9	TRBJ1-2
ASSLGQGVMNEQF	TRBV14	TRBJ2-1
ASSFWGGSGEAF	TRBV5-1	TRBJ1-1
ASSLGLAGVTGEQF	TRBV7-6	TRBJ2-1
ASTLAGTSGRTDTQY	TRBV27	TRBJ2-3
ASSVGQGASYEQY	TRBV9	TRBJ2-7
ASSIGGESQETQY	TRBV19	TRBJ2-5
ASSFGTANEKLF	TRBV28	TRBJ1-4
AYFRGTGELF	TRBV30	TRBJ2-2
SVEAGGAEQY	TRBV29-1	TRBJ2-7
ASSEFQGMNTEAF	TRBV2	TRBJ1-1
ASSGQGTETQY	TRBV19	TRBJ2-5
ASSPGGGGMTQY	TRBV9	TRBJ2-5
ASSEGGASTDTQY	TRBV2	TRBJ2-3
ATAAARSGNTIY	TRBV24-1	TRBJ1-3